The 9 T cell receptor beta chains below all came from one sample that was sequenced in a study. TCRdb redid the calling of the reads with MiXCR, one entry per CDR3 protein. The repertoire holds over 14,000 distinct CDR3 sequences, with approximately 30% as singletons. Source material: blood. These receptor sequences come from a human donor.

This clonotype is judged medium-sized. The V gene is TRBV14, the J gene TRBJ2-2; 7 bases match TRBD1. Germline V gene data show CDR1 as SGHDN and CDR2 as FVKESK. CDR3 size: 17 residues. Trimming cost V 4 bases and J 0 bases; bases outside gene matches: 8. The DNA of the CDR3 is TGTGCCAGCAGCCTCGGGACAGCCTATCCGAACACCGGGGAGCTGTTTTTT. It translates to CASSLGTAYPNTGELFF.

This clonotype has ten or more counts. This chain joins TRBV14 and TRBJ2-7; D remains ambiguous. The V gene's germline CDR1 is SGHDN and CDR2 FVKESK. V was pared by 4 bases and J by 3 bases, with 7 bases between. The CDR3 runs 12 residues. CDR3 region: CASSPANYEQYF. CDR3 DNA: TGTGCCAGCAGCCCCGCTAACTACGAGCAGTACTTC.

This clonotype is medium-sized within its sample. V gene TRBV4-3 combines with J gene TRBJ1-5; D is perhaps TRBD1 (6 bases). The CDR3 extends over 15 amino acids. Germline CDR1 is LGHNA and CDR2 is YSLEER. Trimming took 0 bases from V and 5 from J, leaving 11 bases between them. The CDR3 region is CASSQDARGDQPQHF. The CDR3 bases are TGCGCCAGCAGCCAAGATGCGAGGGGGGATCAGCCCCAGCATTTT.

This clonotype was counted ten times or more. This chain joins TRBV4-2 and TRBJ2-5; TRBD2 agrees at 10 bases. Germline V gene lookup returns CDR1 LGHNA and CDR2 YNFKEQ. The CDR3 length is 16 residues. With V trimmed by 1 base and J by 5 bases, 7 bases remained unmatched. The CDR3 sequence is CASSQGASGSLETQYF. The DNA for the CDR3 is TGTGCCAGCAGCCAAGGAGCTAGCGGGAGTCTGGAGACCCAGTACTTC.

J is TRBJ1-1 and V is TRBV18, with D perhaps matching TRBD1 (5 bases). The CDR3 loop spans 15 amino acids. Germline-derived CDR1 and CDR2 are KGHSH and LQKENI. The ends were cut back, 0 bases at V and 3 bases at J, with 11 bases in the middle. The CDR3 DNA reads TGTGCCAGCTCACCACCGACGACAGAGGACACTGAAGCTTTCTTT. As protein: CASSPPTTEDTEAFF.

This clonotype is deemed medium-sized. The CDR3 nucleotides are TGTGCCAGCAGTTACTCTCCGGGACAGGGGTACTACGAGCAGTACTTC. Amino acids: CASSYSPGQGYYEQYF. The chain combines TRBV6-2 or TRBV6-3 with TRBJ2-7; 10 bases line up with TRBD1. Losses at the gene ends were 0 bases for V and 3 bases for J; bases not matched to a gene: 5. The CDR3 is 16 residues long. Germline V gives CDR1 MNHEY, CDR2 SVGEGT.

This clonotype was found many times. DNA for the CDR3: TGCAGCGCTGTTGCAACTAATGAAAAACTGTTTTTT. Amino acids: CSAVATNEKLFF. V gene TRBV29-1 combines with J gene TRBJ1-4; D gene ambiguous. V shed 7 bases and J shed 0 bases, with 6 bases lying between them. Germline loops: CDR1 SQVTM, CDR2 ANQGSEA. The length of the CDR3 is 12 residues.

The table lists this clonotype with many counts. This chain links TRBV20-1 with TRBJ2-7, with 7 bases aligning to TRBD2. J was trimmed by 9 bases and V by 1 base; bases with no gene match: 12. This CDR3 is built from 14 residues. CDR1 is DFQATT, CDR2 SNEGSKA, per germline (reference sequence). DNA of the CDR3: TGCAGTGCTAGAGGGATCTTAGGCGGGAGTAGGCAGTACTTC. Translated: CSARGILGGSRQYF.

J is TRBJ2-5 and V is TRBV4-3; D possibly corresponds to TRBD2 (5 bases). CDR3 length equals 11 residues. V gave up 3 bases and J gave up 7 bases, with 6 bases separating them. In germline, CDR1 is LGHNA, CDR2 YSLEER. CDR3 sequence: CASSHGGTQYF. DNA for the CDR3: TGCGCCAGCAGCCATGGAGGGACCCAGTACTTC.